Listed below are T cell receptor beta chains from one sample, sequenced in a study of vaccination effects on CD4 cells after COVID-19. No antigen has been identified for these receptors. Data came from immunoSEQ multiplex PCR; TCRdb stores just in-frame clones and leaves some out. In the table there are roughly 41,000 clones, about three fifths of which are singletons. The specimen was CD4+ T cells from PBMCs cultured with HCoV-OC43 spike peptides, collected before COVID-19 vaccination. The receptors come from a human donor who received a COVID-19 vaccine. The CDR3 runs from the conserved cysteine through the conserved F or W. Each record gives: CDR3 protein, CDR3 DNA, D gene, CDR3 length, V gene, J gene, clone size. D genes are given only for firm matches. Size is stated for part of the rows, as once, few or many counts, or as a class when the clone is expanded.

CDR3: CASSIGTTGELFF
DNA: TGTGCCAGTAGTATTGGGACCACCGGGGAGCTGTTTTTT
D: -
length: 13
V: TRBV19
J: TRBJ2-2
size: -

CDR3: CASSEGGRAMGEQFF
DNA: TGCGCCAGCAGTGAAGGCGGGAGGGCCATGGGTGAGCAGTTCTTC
D: TRBD2
length: 15
V: TRBV10-2
J: TRBJ2-1
size: -

CDR3: CASSFTSGSGNEQFF
DNA: TGTGCCAGCAGCTTCACTAGCGGGAGTGGCAATGAGCAGTTCTTC
D: TRBD2
length: 15
V: TRBV7-9
J: TRBJ2-1
size: -

CDR3: CASSLAGGRYYNEQFF
DNA: TGTGCCAGCAGTCTAGCGGGAGGTCGGTACTACAATGAGCAGTTCTTC
D: TRBD2
length: 16
V: TRBV3-1/TRBV3-2
J: TRBJ2-1
size: few

CDR3: CASSLSYTSLDEQYF
DNA: TGCGCCAGCAGCTTGTCCTATACATCGTTGGACGAGCAGTACTTC
D: -
length: 15
V: TRBV5-1
J: TRBJ2-7
size: few

CDR3: CASGLGTTYTGELFF
DNA: TGTGCTAGTGGTTTGGGGACTACCTACACCGGGGAGCTGTTTTTT
D: -
length: 15
V: TRBV12-5
J: TRBJ2-2
size: -

CDR3: CASSGNSLNTEAFF
DNA: TGTGCCAGCAGCGGTAACAGCCTGAACACTGAAGCTTTCTTT
D: -
length: 14
V: TRBV9
J: TRBJ1-1
size: few

CDR3: CSVDDSLNTEAFF
DNA: TGCAGCGTTGATGACAGCCTGAACACTGAAGCTTTCTTT
D: -
length: 13
V: TRBV29-1
J: TRBJ1-1
size: -

CDR3: CASSGQNYGYTF
DNA: TGTGCCAGCAGTGGACAAAACTATGGCTACACCTTC
D: -
length: 12
V: TRBV2
J: TRBJ1-2
size: -

CDR3: CAISESQGNYGYTF
DNA: TGTGCCATCAGTGAGTCCCAGGGGAACTATGGCTACACCTTC
D: -
length: 14
V: TRBV10-3
J: TRBJ1-2
size: -

CDR3: CSASPPAGTSGQSSNEQFF
DNA: TGCAGTGCTAGTCCTCCGGCCGGGACTAGCGGCCAATCCAGCAATGAGCAGTTCTTC
D: TRBD2
length: 19
V: TRBV20-1
J: TRBJ2-1
size: -

CDR3: CASRLIGELFF
DNA: TGTGCCAGTCGTCTTATCGGGGAGCTGTTTTTT
D: -
length: 11
V: TRBV12-3/TRBV12-4
J: TRBJ2-2
size: -

CDR3: CSVQERLGQDAKNIQYF
DNA: TGCAGCGTCCAAGAACGTTTGGGACAGGACGCCAAAAACATTCAGTACTTC
D: TRBD1
length: 17
V: TRBV29-1
J: TRBJ2-4
size: -

CDR3: CASSSQTLGSYNEQFF
DNA: TGTGCCAGCAGTTCCCAGACGTTGGGCTCCTACAATGAGCAGTTCTTC
D: -
length: 16
V: TRBV27
J: TRBJ2-1
size: -

CDR3: CASSQDIAPSYEQYF
DNA: TGTGCCAGCAGCCAAGACATAGCGCCGTCCTACGAGCAGTACTTC
D: -
length: 15
V: TRBV4-2
J: TRBJ2-7
size: -

CDR3: CASRGARLDGYTF
DNA: TGTGCCAGCAGGGGCGCCCGTCTTGATGGCTACACCTTC
D: -
length: 13
V: TRBV27
J: TRBJ1-2
size: -

CDR3: CASSPPSSLITEAFF
DNA: TGCGCCAGCAGCCCGCCCAGCAGCCTTATCACTGAAGCTTTCTTT
D: -
length: 15
V: TRBV5-1
J: TRBJ1-1
size: -

CDR3: CASSLGRFDEKLFF
DNA: TGTGCCAGCAGTTTGGGCAGGTTTGATGAAAAACTGTTTTTT
D: -
length: 14
V: TRBV27
J: TRBJ1-4
size: -

CDR3: CASRIPGIRRGYTF
DNA: TGTGCCAGTAGAATTCCAGGGATACGACGTGGCTACACCTTC
D: -
length: 14
V: TRBV19
J: TRBJ1-2
size: few

CDR3: CASSVSQYRETQYF
DNA: TGTGCCAGCAGCGTTAGTCAATACCGGGAGACCCAGTACTTC
D: -
length: 14
V: TRBV9
J: TRBJ2-5
size: -

CDR3: CASSNEGEAFF
DNA: TGCGCCAGCAGCAATGAGGGTGAAGCTTTCTTT
D: -
length: 11
V: TRBV5-1
J: TRBJ1-1
size: -

CDR3: CASSLSLGFQPQHF
DNA: TGTGCCAGCAGCTTAAGCTTAGGATTTCAGCCCCAGCATTTT
D: -
length: 14
V: TRBV7-2
J: TRBJ1-5
size: few